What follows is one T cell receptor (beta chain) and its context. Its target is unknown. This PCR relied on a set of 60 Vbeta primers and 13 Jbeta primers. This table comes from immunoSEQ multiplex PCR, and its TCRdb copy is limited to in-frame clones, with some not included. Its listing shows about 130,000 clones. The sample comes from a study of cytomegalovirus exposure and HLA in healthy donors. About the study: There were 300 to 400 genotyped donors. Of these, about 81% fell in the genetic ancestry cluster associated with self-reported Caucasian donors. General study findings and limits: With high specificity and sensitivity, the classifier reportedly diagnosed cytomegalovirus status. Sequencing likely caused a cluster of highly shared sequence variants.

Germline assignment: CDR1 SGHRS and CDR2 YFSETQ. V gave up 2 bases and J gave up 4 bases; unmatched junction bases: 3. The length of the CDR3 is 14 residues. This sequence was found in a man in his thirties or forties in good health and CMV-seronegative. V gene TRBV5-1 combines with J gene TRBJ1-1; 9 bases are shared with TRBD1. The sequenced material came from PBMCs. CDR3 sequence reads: CASSLQGALTEAFF. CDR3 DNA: TGCGCCAGCAGCTTACAGGGGGCGCTCACTGAAGCTTTCTTT.